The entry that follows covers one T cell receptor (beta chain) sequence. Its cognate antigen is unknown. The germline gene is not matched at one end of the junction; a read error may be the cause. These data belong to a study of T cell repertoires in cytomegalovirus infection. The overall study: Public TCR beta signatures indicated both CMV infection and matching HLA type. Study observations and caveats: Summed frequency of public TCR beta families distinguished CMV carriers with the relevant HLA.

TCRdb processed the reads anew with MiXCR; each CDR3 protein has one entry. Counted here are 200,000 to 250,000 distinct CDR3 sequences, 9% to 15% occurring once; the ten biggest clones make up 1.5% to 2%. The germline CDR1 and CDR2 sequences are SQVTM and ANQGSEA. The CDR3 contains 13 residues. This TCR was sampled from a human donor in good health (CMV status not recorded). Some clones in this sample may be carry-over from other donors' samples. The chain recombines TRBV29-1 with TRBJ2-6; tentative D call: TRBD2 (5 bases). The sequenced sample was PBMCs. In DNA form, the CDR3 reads TGCAGCGTTTCGGACTCTGTGGCCAACGTCCTGACTTTC. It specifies CSVSDSVANVLTF.